Below, one TCR beta chain is given with its context. Its antigen is still unknown. This sample is part of a study of T cell responses to AZD1222 COVID-19 vaccine. Assay used: immunoSEQ multiplex PCR; TCRdb lists only in-frame clones, some missing. The data contain 110,000 to 150,000 clones, 80% to 90% of them seen just once; the ten biggest clones take up more than 1.5%. Study conclusions and caveats: Donors were largely white British and mainly female; clonal diversity was possibly underestimated. Seropositive AZD1222 recipients at baseline numbered only five or six.

The germline V gene encodes CDR1 WSHSY and CDR2 SAAADI. The CDR3 extends over 14 amino acids. The ends were cut back, 6 bases at V and 2 bases at J, with 13 bases in the middle. This sequence joins TRBV10-2 and TRBJ1-1; D not certain. The sample was peripheral blood, taken on day 0 of AZD1222 vaccination. The sequence was collected from an adult in good health. The CDR3 DNA reads TGCGCCAGCAGAGAGGAGCAGCGTAACACTGAAGCTTTCTTT. Translation: CASREEQRNTEAFF.